The 20 T cell receptor beta chains given below trace back to one sample, sequenced in a study of cytomegalovirus exposure and HLA in healthy donors. 60 Vbeta and 13 Jbeta primers were used in PCR. Produced via immunoSEQ multiplex PCR; TCRdb's table is partial and in-frame only. The sample yields hundreds of thousands of clones, about 80% seen once. The sample was PBMCs. The receptor source for this set is a woman in her 40s in good health and CMV-seronegative.

This clone was found a few times. This chain uses TRBV7-9 with TRBJ2-7; 7 bases are shared with TRBD2. The ends lost 7 bases at V and 2 bases at J; junction bases unmatched: 8. Per germline, CDR1 SEHNR and CDR2 FQNEAQ (reference sequence). The CDR3 has 14 amino acids. The CDR3 region is CASTHPGTTYEQYF. For the CDR3, the DNA is TGTGCCAGCACCCACCCCGGGACTACCTACGAGCAGTACTTC.

The V and J genes are TRBV27 and TRBJ2-1, with a possible D match to TRBD1 (6 bases). Trimming stripped 8 bases from V and 9 bases from J, with 17 bases between. Germline lookup yields CDR1 MNHEY and CDR2 SMNVEV (reference sequence). The CDR3 runs 13 residues. CDR3 sequence: CASFGQGTSEQFF. In DNA, the CDR3 is TGTGCCAGCTTTGGGCAGGGGACGAGTGAGCAGTTCTTC.

The chain has TRBV2 and TRBJ2-2; D is possibly TRBD2 (5 bases). V dropped 7 bases and J dropped 2 bases, with 11 bases sitting between them. The CDR3 sequence is 14 residues long. Germline V gene sequence: CDR1 SNHLY, CDR2 FYNNEI. The CDR3 here is CASTLRENTGELFF. The CDR3 coding sequence is TGTGCCAGCACACTGAGGGAAAACACCGGGGAGCTGTTTTTT.

The chain links TRBV27 to TRBJ2-7; the match to TRBD1 covers 9 bases. J was trimmed by 0 bases and V by 5 bases; bases with no gene match: 5. The CDR3 length is 15 residues. Germline values: CDR1 MNHEY, CDR2 SMNVEV (reference sequence). The CDR3 protein is CASSVQGARSYEQYF. CDR3 DNA: TGTGCCAGCAGTGTACAGGGGGCTCGCTCCTACGAGCAGTACTTC.

This clone has a single count. The chain links TRBV11-2 to TRBJ1-2; TRBD1 might be the D (5 bases). This CDR3 region has 14 residues. CDR1 SGHAT and CDR2 FQNNGV come from the germline V gene. V shed 2 bases and J shed 4 bases, with 11 bases lying between them. The CDR3 sequence is CASSLITGSYGYTF. In nucleotides, the CDR3 is TGTGCCAGCAGCTTAATAACAGGATCCTATGGCTACACCTTC.

The V and J genes are TRBV9 and TRBJ1-4; D is possibly TRBD1 (5 bases). The CDR3 sequence is 17 residues long. CDR1 is SGDLS, CDR2 YYNGEE, per germline. V was shortened by 4 bases and J by 8 bases, with 24 bases between the two germline ends. The CDR3 DNA follows: TGTGCCAGCAGCACCCGCCCAGTCAGGGAAGGAGGGGAAAAACTGTTTTTT. This gives the protein CASSTRPVREGGEKLFF.

This chain joins TRBV5-6 and TRBJ1-2; TRBD1 aligns across 7 bases. Germline values: CDR1 SGHDT, CDR2 YYEEEE. Unmatched junction bases numbered 8, after V lost 1 base and J lost 2 bases. The CDR3 covers 16 residues. The CDR3, as DNA: TGTGCCAGCAGCTTGTCACAGGGGTCGAAGAACTATGGCTACACCTTC. Protein product: CASSLSQGSKNYGYTF.

In this sample, this clone turned up a few times. J is TRBJ1-6 and V is TRBV19, with D possibly TRBD1 on 5 matching bases. CDR3 size: 13 residues. Germline-derived CDR1 and CDR2 are LNHDA and SQIVND (reference sequence). Trimming cost V 4 bases and J 8 bases, with 9 bases left between them. This chain's CDR3 is CASSKGWDSPLHF. DNA for the CDR3: TGTGCCAGTAGTAAGGGGTGGGATTCACCCCTCCACTTT.

The rearrangement links TRBV4-2 to TRBJ1-5; possible D gene TRBD1, 5 bases. CDR1 and CDR2 (germline): LGHNA, YNFKEQ. This CDR3 is 16 amino acids long. Trimming cost V 5 bases and J 0 bases, with 14 bases left between them. DNA of the CDR3: TGTGCCAGCAGCGAACAGGAAACAGGTAGCAATCAGCCCCAGCATTTT. Its protein is CASSEQETGSNQPQHF.

CDR3 sequence: CASSPTASYNSPLHF. CDR3 DNA sequence: TGTGCCAGTAGTCCGACAGCCTCCTATAATTCACCCCTCCACTTT. The gene calls are TRBV19 and TRBJ1-6; D perhaps matches TRBD1 (5 bases). Trimming shortened V by 5 bases and J by 0 bases, and 8 bases separated the two germline ends. Germline V CDR1 and CDR2: LNHDA, SQIVND (reference sequence). The CDR3 contains 15 residues.

The V and J genes are TRBV15 and TRBJ2-2, with D possibly being TRBD1 (8 bases). CDR1 LNHNV and CDR2 YYDKDF come from the germline V gene (reference sequence). The CDR3 length is 18 residues. V dropped 4 bases and J dropped 0 bases, with 18 bases sitting between them. The CDR3 reads CATSTGTGGGTNTGELFF. The CDR3 DNA sequence: TGTGCCACCAGCACGGGAACAGGGGGGGGGACGAACACCGGGGAGCTGTTTTTT.

The J gene is TRBJ1-1, the V gene TRBV6-5; 7 bases are shared with TRBD1. Germline CDR1 MNHEY, CDR2 SVGAGI. Germline trimming cut 0 bases from V and 1 base from J; bases unmatched to any gene: 5. CDR3 length: 16 residues. The CDR3 region is CASSYSPGTENTEAFF. The CDR3 DNA reads TGTGCCAGCAGTTACTCTCCCGGGACAGAGAACACTGAAGCTTTCTTT.

The table lists this clone with a count of one. The chain recombines TRBV30 with TRBJ1-1; no clear D gene. In germline, CDR1 is GTSNPN, CDR2 SVGIG (reference sequence). Trimming took 5 bases from V and 5 from J, leaving 6 bases between them. This CDR3 contains 10 residues. CDR3 nucleotide sequence: TGTGCCTGGGAGATAACTGAAGCTTTCTTT. Protein: CAWEITEAFF.

This sequence joins TRBV5-4 and TRBJ2-7; TRBD1 matches at 7 bases. Germline V lookup: CDR1 SGHNT, CDR2 YYREEE (reference sequence). CDR3 size: 14 residues. V was pared by 4 bases and J by 7 bases, with 11 bases of the junction left unmatched. The CDR3 DNA is TGTGCCAGCAGCCAGACAGGGTTATTAGGGGAGCAGTACTTC. It codes for CASSQTGLLGEQYF. Supplemented by reference TRBV5-4 and TRBJ2-7, the full variable domain reads ETGVTQSPTHLIKTRGQQVTLRCSSQSGHNTVSWYQQALGQGPQFIFQYYREEENGRGNFPPRFSGLQFPNYSSELNVNALELDDSALYLCASSQTGLLGEQYFGPGTRLTVT.

CDR3 loop: CASSRPWTGGTEAFF. Written as DNA, the CDR3 is TGTGCCAGCTCTCGGCCTTGGACAGGGGGGACTGAAGCTTTCTTT. The chain couples TRBV18 to TRBJ1-1; 10 nucleotides agree with TRBD1. CDR1 and CDR2 (germline): KGHSH, LQKENI. The CDR3 covers 15 residues. J gave up 5 bases and V 6 bases, and 9 bases lay outside the gene matches.

V gene TRBV19 combines with J gene TRBJ2-3, with D possibly TRBD1 on 5 matching bases. Trimming took 1 base from V and 1 from J, leaving 9 bases between them. The CDR3 contains 15 residues. CDR1 is LNHDA and CDR2 is SQIVND in the germline V gene (reference sequence). CDR3 DNA sequence: TGTGCCAGTAGTATAGCCTCGACAGGCACAGATACGCAGTATTTT. Its protein product is CASSIASTGTDTQYF.

V and J are TRBV27 and TRBJ2-2; D unclear. The CDR3 extends over 14 amino acids. Germline V gene lookup returns CDR1 MNHEY and CDR2 SMNVEV (reference sequence). The V end lost 8 bases, the J end lost 3 bases, and 13 bases lay between the germline ends. The CDR3 sequence: CASRSQSHTGELFF. The DNA of the CDR3 is TGTGCCAGCCGGAGCCAGAGCCACACCGGGGAGCTGTTTTTT.

The chain is built from TRBV9 and TRBJ1-2, with 8 positions matching TRBD1. CDR1 and CDR2 from the germline V gene are SGDLS and YYNGEE. V was clipped by 5 bases and J by 8 bases; unmatched bases: 8. The CDR3 runs to 13 residues. The CDR3 sequence: CASSRGQANGYTF. The DNA for the CDR3 is TGTGCCAGCAGTCGGGGACAGGCGAACGGCTACACCTTC.

J is TRBJ2-5 and V is TRBV30, with no clear D. Germline V lookup: CDR1 GTSNPN, CDR2 SVGIG (reference sequence). CDR3 size: 13 residues. Trimming removed 2 bases at V and 2 bases at J, with 9 bases between. In DNA form, the CDR3 reads TGTGCCTGGAGTCGTGGCAGACAAGAGACCCAGTACTTC. Its translation: CAWSRGRQETQYF.

The V and J genes are TRBV11-2 and TRBJ1-6, with TRBD1 as a possible D gene (6 bases). V was shortened by 4 bases and J by 10 bases, with 20 bases between the two germline ends. The CDR3 totals 16 residues. Germline-derived CDR1 and CDR2 are SGHAT and FQNNGV. The CDR3 sequence: CASSSGEYSKYSPLHF. CDR3 sequence (DNA): TGTGCCAGCAGCTCAGGGGAATATAGTAAATACTCACCCCTCCACTTT.